A single sample gave rise to the 5 T cell receptor beta chains below, sequenced in a study of T cell changes during pregnancy in multiple sclerosis (dated by TCRdb to the late 2010s). Receptors were amplified or captured by the immunoSEQ multiplex PCR assay. Entries here come from immuneACCESS through TCRdb and include only in-frame sequences with V and J called. Some clones fail to appear in such tables; in the studies checked, an unresolved V gene covers under half of the shortfall, and the cause of the remainder is unknown. Counted in this sample were tens of thousands of clones; around 90% of them appeared once. Together, the top ten hold around 2.6% of the sample. The source was peripheral blood, collected before pregnancy. Receptors were obtained from a female donor with multiple sclerosis, enrolled in a pregnancy study.

J is TRBJ1-1 and V is TRBV19; the D gene is possibly TRBD1 (6 bases). CDR1 LNHDA and CDR2 SQIVND come from the germline V gene (reference sequence). V was pared by 3 bases and J by 7 bases, with 15 bases between. The CDR3 contains 14 residues. The CDR3 loop is CASSITDRRGEAFF. For the CDR3, the DNA is TGTGCCAGTAGTATTACTGACAGGCGAGGTGAAGCTTTCTTT. The complete variable domain, with remaining parts taken from reference TRBV19 and TRBJ1-1, reads DGGITQSPKYLFRKEGQNVTLSCEQNLNHDAMYWYRQDPGQGLRLIYYSQIVNDFQKGDIAEGYSVSREKKESFPLTVTSAQKNPTAFYLCASSITDRRGEAFFGQGTRLTVV.

CDR3 sequence: CASSIGGNQPQHF. The CDR3, as DNA: TGTGCCAGTAGTATCGGGGGGAATCAGCCCCAGCATTTT. The genes are TRBV19 and TRBJ1-5; TRBD1 might be the D (5 bases). Germline V lookup: CDR1 LNHDA, CDR2 SQIVND (reference sequence). Trimming cost V 3 bases and J 4 bases, with 7 bases left between them. The CDR3 runs to 13 residues.

The chain uses TRBV2 and TRBJ2-7; TRBD2 matches 13 bases. Germline V gene data show CDR1 as SNHLY and CDR2 as FYNNEI. The J segment lost 6 bases and the V segment lost 7 bases, leaving 9 bases of the junction unmatched. The CDR3 contains 15 residues. The CDR3 DNA sequence: TGTGCCAGCACTTCACTAGCGGGAGGGCCTGGCGAGCAGTACTTC. Translating it yields CASTSLAGGPGEQYF. Supplemented by reference TRBV2 and TRBJ2-7, the full variable domain reads EPEVTQTPSHQVTQMGQEVILRCVPISNHLYFYWYRQILGQKVEFLVSFYNNEISEKSEIFDDQFSVERPDGSNFTLKIRSTKLEDSAMYFCASTSLAGGPGEQYFGPGTRLTVT.

The chain couples TRBV19 to TRBJ1-2; 7 nucleotides match TRBD1. In germline, CDR1 is LNHDA, CDR2 SQIVND (reference sequence). The CDR3 runs to 12 residues. Losses at the gene ends were 3 bases for V and 13 bases for J; bases not matched to a gene: 8. The CDR3 DNA sequence: TGTGCCAGTAGTATGGGGACAGAAAGAAGCACCTTC. Protein: CASSMGTERSTF.

The V gene is TRBV27, the J gene TRBJ2-1, with D possibly matching TRBD2 (6 bases). The V end was cut by 4 bases, the J end by 6 bases, with 16 bases between. The germline gives CDR1 MNHEY, CDR2 SMNVEV (reference sequence). CDR3 length: 15 amino acids. CDR3 bases: TGTGCCAGCAGTTACTCGACTAGTCGGTTCAATGAGCAGTTCTTC. Translation: CASSYSTSRFNEQFF.